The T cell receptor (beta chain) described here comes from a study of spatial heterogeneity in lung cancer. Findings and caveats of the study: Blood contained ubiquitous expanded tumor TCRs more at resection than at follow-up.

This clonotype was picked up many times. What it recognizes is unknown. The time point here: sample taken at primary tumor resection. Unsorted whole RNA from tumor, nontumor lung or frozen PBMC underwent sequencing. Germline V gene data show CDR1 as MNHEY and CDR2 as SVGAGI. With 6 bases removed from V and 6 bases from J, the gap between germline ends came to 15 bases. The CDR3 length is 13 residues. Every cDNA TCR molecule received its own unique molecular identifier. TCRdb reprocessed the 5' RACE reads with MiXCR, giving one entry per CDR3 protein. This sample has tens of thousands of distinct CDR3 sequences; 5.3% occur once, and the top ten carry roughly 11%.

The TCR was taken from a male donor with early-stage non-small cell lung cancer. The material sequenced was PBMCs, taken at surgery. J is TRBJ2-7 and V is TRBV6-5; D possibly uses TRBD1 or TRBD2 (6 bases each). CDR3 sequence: CASRRDGGGEQYF. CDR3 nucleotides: TGTGCCAGCAGGCGGGACGGAGGGGGCGAGCAGTACTTC.